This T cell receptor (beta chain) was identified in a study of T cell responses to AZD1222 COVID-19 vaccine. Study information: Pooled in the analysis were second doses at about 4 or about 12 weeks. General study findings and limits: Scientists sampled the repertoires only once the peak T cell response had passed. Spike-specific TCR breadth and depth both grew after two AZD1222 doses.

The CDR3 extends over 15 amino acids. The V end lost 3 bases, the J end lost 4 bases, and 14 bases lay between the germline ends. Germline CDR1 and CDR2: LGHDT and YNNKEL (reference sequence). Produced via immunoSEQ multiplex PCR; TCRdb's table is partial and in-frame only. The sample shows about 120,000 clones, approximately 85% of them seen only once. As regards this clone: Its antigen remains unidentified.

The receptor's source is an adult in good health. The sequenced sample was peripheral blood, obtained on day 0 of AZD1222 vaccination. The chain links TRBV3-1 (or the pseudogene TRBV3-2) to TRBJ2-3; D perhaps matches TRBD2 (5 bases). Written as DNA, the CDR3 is TGTGCCAGCAGCCACGGGATTCTCGGGGCAGATACGCAGTATTTT. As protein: CASSHGILGADTQYF.